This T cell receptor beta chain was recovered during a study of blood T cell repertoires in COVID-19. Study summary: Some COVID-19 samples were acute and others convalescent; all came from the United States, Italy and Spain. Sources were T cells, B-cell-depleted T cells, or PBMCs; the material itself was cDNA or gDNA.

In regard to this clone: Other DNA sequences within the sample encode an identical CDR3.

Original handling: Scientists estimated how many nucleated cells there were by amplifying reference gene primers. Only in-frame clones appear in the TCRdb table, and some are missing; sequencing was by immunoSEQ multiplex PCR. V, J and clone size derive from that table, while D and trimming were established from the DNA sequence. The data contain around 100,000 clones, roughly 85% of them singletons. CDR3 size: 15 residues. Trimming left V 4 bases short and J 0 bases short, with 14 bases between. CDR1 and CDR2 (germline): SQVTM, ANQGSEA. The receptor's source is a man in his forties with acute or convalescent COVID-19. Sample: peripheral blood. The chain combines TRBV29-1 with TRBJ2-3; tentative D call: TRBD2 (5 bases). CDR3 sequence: CSVVRGGGSTDTQYF. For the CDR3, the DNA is TGCAGCGTTGTACGTGGCGGCGGGAGCACAGATACGCAGTATTTT.